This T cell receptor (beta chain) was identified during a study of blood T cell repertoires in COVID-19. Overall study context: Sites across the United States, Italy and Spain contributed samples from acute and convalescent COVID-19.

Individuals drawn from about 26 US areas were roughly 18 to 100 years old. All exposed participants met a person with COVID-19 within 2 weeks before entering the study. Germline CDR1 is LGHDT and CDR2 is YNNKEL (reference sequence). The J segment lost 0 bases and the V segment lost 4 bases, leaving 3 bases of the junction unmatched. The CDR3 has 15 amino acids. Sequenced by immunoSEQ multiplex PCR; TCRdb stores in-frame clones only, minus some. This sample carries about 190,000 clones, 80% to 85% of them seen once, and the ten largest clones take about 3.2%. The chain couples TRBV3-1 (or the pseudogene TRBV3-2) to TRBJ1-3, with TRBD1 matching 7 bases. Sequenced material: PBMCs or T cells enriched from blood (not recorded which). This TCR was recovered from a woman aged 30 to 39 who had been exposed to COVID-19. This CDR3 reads CASSRDRNSGNTIYF. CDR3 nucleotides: TGTGCCAGCAGCCGGGACAGAAACTCTGGAAACACCATATATTTT.